The 21 T cell receptor beta chains listed next were all sequenced from one sample in a study of cytomegalovirus exposure and HLA in healthy donors. Generated by immunoSEQ multiplex PCR, the TCRdb table keeps only in-frame clones and is missing some. The sample lists approximately 230,000 clones, roughly 87% occurring once. The source material was PBMCs. These receptors were obtained from a man between 18 and 35 years old in good health and CMV-seropositive.

The chain joins TRBV6-1 to TRBJ1-1; D remains unclear. The CDR3 is 13 amino acids. Trimming shortened V by 5 bases and J by 1 base, and 8 bases separated the two germline ends. Germline CDR1 reads MNHNS; CDR2 reads SASEGT. This chain's CDR3 is CASSWVANTEAFF. CDR3 nucleotides: TGTGCCAGCAGTTGGGTTGCGAACACTGAAGCTTTCTTT.

This chain connects TRBV19 to TRBJ1-2; D is ambiguous. Germline CDR1 reads LNHDA; CDR2 reads SQIVND (reference sequence). CDR3 length equals 12 residues. V lost 3 bases to trimming and J lost 5 bases, with 7 bases between them. The CDR3 here is CASSIRPYGYTF. The CDR3 DNA reads TGTGCCAGTAGTATCCGGCCGTATGGCTACACCTTC.

The sample holds one count of this clone. V usage is TRBV6-1 and J usage is TRBJ2-2; 8 bases match TRBD1. J gave up 4 bases and V 2 bases, and 3 bases lay outside the gene matches. The CDR3 runs to 15 residues. Germline CDR1 and CDR2: MNHNS and SASEGT. CDR3 amino acids: CASSEQGAGTGELFF. The CDR3 DNA reads as TGTGCCAGCAGTGAACAGGGGGCCGGCACCGGGGAGCTGTTTTTT.

The V call is TRBV6-1, the J call TRBJ2-7; D remains ambiguous. V gave up 0 bases and J gave up 2 bases, with 5 bases separating them. Germline CDR1 MNHNS, CDR2 SASEGT. The CDR3 sequence is 13 residues long. The CDR3 loop is CASSEAPTYEQYF. The CDR3 coding sequence is TGTGCCAGCAGTGAAGCCCCCACCTACGAGCAGTACTTC.

This chain connects TRBV18 to TRBJ2-7, with no clear D. Germline CDR1 reads KGHSH; CDR2 reads LQKENI. V dropped 3 bases and J dropped 5 bases, with 17 bases sitting between them. The CDR3 length is 15 residues. The CDR3 DNA is TGTGCCAGCTCACCTAATACCTTTATAGGAAACGAGCAGTACTTC. Translating gives CASSPNTFIGNEQYF.

The CDR3 DNA reads as TGTGCCAGTAGTATAGGCCGGGGACTGCAAATCTCCGCCTACAATGAGCAGTTCTTC. Translated: CASSIGRGLQISAYNEQFF. This sequence joins TRBV19 and TRBJ2-1; a weak D match, TRBD2 (6 bases). Trimming removed 1 base at V and 2 bases at J, with 21 bases between. The length of the CDR3 is 19 residues. The germline CDR1 and CDR2 sequences are LNHDA and SQIVND (reference sequence).

The chain employs TRBV5-1 and TRBJ2-1; D possibly corresponds to TRBD1 (5 bases). This CDR3 comprises 16 residues. Trimming removed 0 bases at V and 0 bases at J, with 10 bases between. Germline V gene lookup returns CDR1 SGHRS and CDR2 YFSETQ. Here the CDR3 reads CASSLGQPSSYNEQFF. The CDR3, as DNA: TGCGCCAGCAGCTTGGGACAGCCGAGCTCCTACAATGAGCAGTTCTTC. The complete variable domain, with remaining parts taken from reference TRBV5-1 and TRBJ2-1, reads KAGVTQTPRYLIKTRGQQVTLSCSPISGHRSVSWYQQTPGQGLQFLFEYFSETQRNKGNFPGRFSGRQFSNSRSEMNVSTLELGDSALYLCASSLGQPSSYNEQFFGPGTRLTVL.

This clone was seen just once. The chain employs TRBV30 and TRBJ2-2, with D perhaps matching TRBD1 (5 bases). Germline V lookup: CDR1 GTSNPN, CDR2 SVGIG (reference sequence). Deletions cut 6 bases from V and 2 bases from J, with 19 bases between. The CDR3 consists of 16 residues. The CDR3 spells CACQDTEHYNTGELFF. The DNA for the CDR3 is TGTGCCTGCCAGGACACGGAACATTACAACACCGGGGAGCTGTTTTTT.

V is TRBV30 and J is TRBJ1-5, with D perhaps TRBD1 (6 bases). The CDR3 covers 17 residues. The ends were cut back, 1 base at V and 0 bases at J, with 16 bases in the middle. CDR1 is GTSNPN, CDR2 SVGIG, per germline (reference sequence). The CDR3 nucleotides are TGTGCCTGGAGTGGCCCGGGGACACCTTATAGCAATCAGCCCCAGCATTTT. Protein: CAWSGPGTPYSNQPQHF.

The rearrangement uses TRBV15 and TRBJ2-7, with a tentative D call TRBD2 (7 bases). The CDR3 consists of 14 residues. Trimming shortened V by 0 bases and J by 2 bases, and 8 bases separated the two germline ends. CDR1 LNHNV and CDR2 YYDKDF come from the germline V gene (reference sequence). The CDR3, as DNA: TGTGCCACCAGCAGAGAAGGGGGGGCCTACGAGCAGTACTTC. It encodes CATSREGGAYEQYF.

V is TRBV6-1 and J is TRBJ1-1; 8 bases match TRBD1. Germline CDR1 MNHNS, CDR2 SASEGT. This CDR3 comprises 12 residues. The junction had 8 bases not matched to a gene; V was cut back by 6 bases and J by 11 bases. The CDR3 DNA follows: TGTGCCAGCAGCCCTGGACAGGGAAGGGCTTTCTTT. It encodes CASSPGQGRAFF.

This clone was counted a single time. The gene calls are TRBV15 and TRBJ2-3; no reliable D call. Trimming pared 2 bases from V and 2 bases from J, leaving 11 bases between. Germline loops: CDR1 LNHNV, CDR2 YYDKDF (reference sequence). The CDR3 sequence is 15 residues long. The CDR3 region is CATSRKVEVTDTQYF. For the CDR3, the DNA is TGTGCCACCAGCAGAAAGGTTGAAGTCACAGATACGCAGTATTTT. The full variable domain, in which reference TRBV15 and TRBJ2-3 provide the parts outside the CDR3, is DAMVIQNPRYQVTQFGKPVTLSCSQTLNHNVMYWYQQKSSQAPKLLFHYYDKDFNNEADTPDNFQSRRPNTSFCFLDIRSPGLGDTAMYLCATSRKVEVTDTQYFGPGTRLTVL.

In this sample, this clone turned up once. The rearrangement joins TRBV5-8 to TRBJ1-5, with D maybe TRBD1 (5 bases). Trimming shortened V by 1 base and J by 3 bases, and 17 bases separated the two germline ends. The CDR3 extends over 17 amino acids. Germline V gene lookup returns CDR1 SGHTS and CDR2 YDEGEE. For the CDR3, the DNA is TGTGCCAGCAGCTTGTTCAGGGATCTCATTGACAATCAGCCCCAGCATTTT. Amino acid sequence: CASSLFRDLIDNQPQHF.

The chain couples TRBV6-5 to TRBJ2-7; the D gene is possibly TRBD1 (6 bases). CDR3 size: 11 residues. CDR1 and CDR2 (germline): MNHEY, SVGAGI. Trimming stripped 7 bases from V and 7 bases from J, with 11 bases between. CDR3 in DNA: TGTGCCAGCACCAACGGACAGGAGCAGTACTTC. It codes for CASTNGQEQYF.

V and J are TRBV25-1 and TRBJ1-1, with 10 positions matching TRBD1. Trimming cost V 6 bases and J 2 bases; bases outside gene matches: 15. There are 18 residues in the CDR3. CDR1 is MGHDK and CDR2 is SYGVNS in the germline V gene. The CDR3 sequence: CASSAFYGTGVINTEAFF. In nucleotides, the CDR3 is TGTGCCAGCAGCGCCTTTTACGGGACAGGGGTAATAAACACTGAAGCTTTCTTT.

The chain couples TRBV7-6 to TRBJ2-7; 8 bases align to TRBD2. Germline lookup yields CDR1 SGHVS and CDR2 FNYEAQ. The CDR3 is 16 residues long. J was trimmed by 4 bases and V by 0 bases; bases with no gene match: 8. DNA of the CDR3: TGTGCCAGCAGCTTAGCGACTAGCGTGGTACCATACGAGCAGTACTTC. Translating gives CASSLATSVVPYEQYF.

This chain joins TRBV5-1 and TRBJ2-2, with 7 bases fitting TRBD1. V lost 6 bases to trimming and J lost 6 bases; unmatched junction nucleotides: 8. The CDR3 covers 14 residues. CDR1 is SGHRS and CDR2 is YFSETQ in the germline V gene. Written as DNA, the CDR3 is TGCGCCAGCAAATGGACAGGTACCGCCGGGGAGCTGTTTTTT. Amino acid sequence: CASKWTGTAGELFF.

This chain connects TRBV19 to TRBJ2-1; no clear D gene. The ends were cut back, 1 base at V and 9 bases at J, with 10 bases in the middle. The V gene's germline CDR1 is LNHDA and CDR2 SQIVND (reference sequence). The CDR3 contains 13 residues. CDR3 sequence: CASSIAGGREQFF. CDR3 DNA: TGTGCCAGTAGTATAGCGGGTGGACGTGAGCAGTTCTTC.

The chain uses TRBV4-1 and TRBJ2-7; D may be TRBD2 (6 bases). V was cut by 4 bases and J by 3 bases, with 10 bases left in between. CDR1 is MGHRA and CDR2 is YSYEKL in the germline V gene. This CDR3 is built from 13 residues. CDR3 in amino acids: CASSPTRDYEQYF. The CDR3 DNA is TGCGCCAGCAGCCCAACGCGGGACTACGAGCAGTACTTC.

This sequence joins TRBV4-1 and TRBJ2-7, with a tentative D call TRBD2 (5 bases). The germline V gene has CDR1 MGHRA and CDR2 YSYEKL. V shed 0 bases and J shed 6 bases, with 9 bases lying between them. This CDR3 is 13 amino acids long. The DNA of the CDR3 is TGCGCCAGCAGCCAAGATGGAGGAAGCGAGCAGTACTTC. This sequence encodes CASSQDGGSEQYF.

The chain joins TRBV25-1 to TRBJ1-2, with 7 nucleotides matching TRBD1. The ends lost 7 bases at V and 8 bases at J; junction bases unmatched: 10. CDR3 size: 13 residues. Germline CDR1 and CDR2: MGHDK and SYGVNS. CDR3 nucleotide sequence: TGTGCCAGCACCGCGGGACAGACATCGGGCTACACCTTC. Translating it yields CASTAGQTSGYTF.